This T cell receptor beta chain was retrieved from a study of T cell repertoires in cytomegalovirus infection. As for the study in general: Public signatures in TCR beta pointed to CMV infection and matching HLA type.

TCRdb reprocessed the reads with MiXCR, giving one entry per CDR3 protein. The sample has a few hundred thousand distinct CDR3 sequences, over 7.5% seen once; the top ten hold around 4.1%. This clonotype was seen at least ten times. Its target is unknown. The CDR3 runs 13 residues. Germline V gene sequence: CDR1 SGHVS, CDR2 FNYEAQ. V was clipped by 5 bases and J by 5 bases, with 12 bases between them. Findings of the study overall: Carriers of CMV plus the relevant HLA were identified by cumulative public TCR beta family frequency. The study found HLA-C-restricted CMV-specific TCR beta clonotypes dominating the ex vivo response.

The chain couples TRBV7-6 to TRBJ2-5; D gene uncertain. The sequence came from a human donor in good health (CMV status not recorded). Some clones in this sample may be carry-over from other donors' samples. The sample was PBMCs. The CDR3 spells CASSVTPGETQYF. CDR3 nucleotide sequence: TGTGCCAGCAGCGTCACCCCTGGCGAGACCCAGTACTTC.